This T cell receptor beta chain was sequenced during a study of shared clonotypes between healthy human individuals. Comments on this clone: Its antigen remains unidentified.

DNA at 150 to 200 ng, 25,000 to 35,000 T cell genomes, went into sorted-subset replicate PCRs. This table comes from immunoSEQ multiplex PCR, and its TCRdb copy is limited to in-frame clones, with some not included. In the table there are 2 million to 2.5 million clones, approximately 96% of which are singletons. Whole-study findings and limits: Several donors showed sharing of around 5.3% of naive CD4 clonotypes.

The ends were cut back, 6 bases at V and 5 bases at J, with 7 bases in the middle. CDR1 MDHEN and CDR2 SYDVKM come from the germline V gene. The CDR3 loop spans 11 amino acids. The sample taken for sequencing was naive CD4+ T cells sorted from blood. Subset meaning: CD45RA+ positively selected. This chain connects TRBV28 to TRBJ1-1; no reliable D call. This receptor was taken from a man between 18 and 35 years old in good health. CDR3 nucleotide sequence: TGTGCCAGCAGGGTAGAAACTGAAGCTTTCTTT. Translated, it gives CASRVETEAFF.